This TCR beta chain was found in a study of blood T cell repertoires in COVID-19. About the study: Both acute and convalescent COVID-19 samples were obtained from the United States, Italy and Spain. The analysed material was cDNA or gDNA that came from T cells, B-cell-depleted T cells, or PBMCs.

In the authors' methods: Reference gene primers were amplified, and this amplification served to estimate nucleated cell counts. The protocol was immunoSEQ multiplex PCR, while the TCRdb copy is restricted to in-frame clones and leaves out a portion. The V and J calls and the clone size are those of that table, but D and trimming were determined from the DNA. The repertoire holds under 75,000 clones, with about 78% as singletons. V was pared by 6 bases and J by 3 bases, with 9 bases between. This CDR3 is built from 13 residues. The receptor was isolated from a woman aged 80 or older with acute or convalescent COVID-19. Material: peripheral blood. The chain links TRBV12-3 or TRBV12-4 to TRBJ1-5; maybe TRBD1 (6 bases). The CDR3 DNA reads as TGTGCCAGCAGGGGGGGGCCCAATCAGCCCCAGCATTTT. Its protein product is CASRGGPNQPQHF.